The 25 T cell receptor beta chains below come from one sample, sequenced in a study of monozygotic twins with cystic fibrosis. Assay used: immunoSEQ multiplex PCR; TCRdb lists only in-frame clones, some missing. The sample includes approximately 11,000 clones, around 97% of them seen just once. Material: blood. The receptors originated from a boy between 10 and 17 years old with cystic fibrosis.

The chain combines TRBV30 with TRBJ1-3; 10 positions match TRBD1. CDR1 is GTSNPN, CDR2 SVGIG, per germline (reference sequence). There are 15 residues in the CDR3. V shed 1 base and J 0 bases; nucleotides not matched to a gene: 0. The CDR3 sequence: CAWSGDRGSGNTIYF. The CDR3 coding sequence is TGTGCCTGGAGTGGGGACAGGGGCTCTGGAAACACCATATATTTT.

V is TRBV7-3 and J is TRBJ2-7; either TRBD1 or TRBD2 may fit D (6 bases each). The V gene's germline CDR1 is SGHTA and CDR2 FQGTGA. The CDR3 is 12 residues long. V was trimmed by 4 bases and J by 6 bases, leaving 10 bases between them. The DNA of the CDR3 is TGTGCCAGCAGCTCACAGGGAGGCGAGCAGTACTTC. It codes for CASSSQGGEQYF.

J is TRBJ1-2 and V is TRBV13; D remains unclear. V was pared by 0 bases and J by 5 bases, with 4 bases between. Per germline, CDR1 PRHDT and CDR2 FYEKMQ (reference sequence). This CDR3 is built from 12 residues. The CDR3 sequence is CASSLGGYGYTF. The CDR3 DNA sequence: TGTGCCAGCAGCTTAGGGGGGTATGGCTACACCTTC.

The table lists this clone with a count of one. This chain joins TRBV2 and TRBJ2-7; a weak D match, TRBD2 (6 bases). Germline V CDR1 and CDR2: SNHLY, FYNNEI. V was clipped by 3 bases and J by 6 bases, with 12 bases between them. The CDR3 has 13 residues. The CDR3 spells CASSDKTRTEQYF. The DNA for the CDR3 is TGTGCCAGCAGTGACAAGACTAGAACCGAGCAGTACTTC.

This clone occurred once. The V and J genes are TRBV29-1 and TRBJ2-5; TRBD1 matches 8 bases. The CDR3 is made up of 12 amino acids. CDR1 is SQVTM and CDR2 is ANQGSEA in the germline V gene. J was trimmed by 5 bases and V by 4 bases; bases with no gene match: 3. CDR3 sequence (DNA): TGCAGCGTTGGACAGGGGACGGAGACCCAGTACTTC. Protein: CSVGQGTETQYF.

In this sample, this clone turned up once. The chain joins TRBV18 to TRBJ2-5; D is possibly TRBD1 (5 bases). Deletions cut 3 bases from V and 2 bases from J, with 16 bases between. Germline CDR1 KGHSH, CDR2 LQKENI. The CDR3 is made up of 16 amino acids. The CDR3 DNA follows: TGTGCCAGCTCACCCCTCCAGGGATCAGGACAAGAGACCCAGTACTTC. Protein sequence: CASSPLQGSGQETQYF.

This CDR3 is CASTLLSAGLVGGYTF. Written as DNA, the CDR3 is TGTGCCAGCACCCTATTATCGGCAGGGCTGGTGGGCGGCTACACCTTC. The chain is built from TRBV28 and TRBJ1-2; D perhaps matches TRBD1 (5 bases). The CDR3 has 16 residues. Germline V gene sequence: CDR1 MDHEN, CDR2 SYDVKM. V was clipped by 7 bases and J by 8 bases, with 26 bases between them.

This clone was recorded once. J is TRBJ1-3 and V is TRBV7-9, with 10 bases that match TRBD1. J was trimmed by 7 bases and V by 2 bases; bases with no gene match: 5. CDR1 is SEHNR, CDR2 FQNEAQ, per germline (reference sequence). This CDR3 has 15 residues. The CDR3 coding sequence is TGTGCCAGCAGCTTAACTCTGGGACAGGGGAACACCATATATTTT. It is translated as CASSLTLGQGNTIYF.

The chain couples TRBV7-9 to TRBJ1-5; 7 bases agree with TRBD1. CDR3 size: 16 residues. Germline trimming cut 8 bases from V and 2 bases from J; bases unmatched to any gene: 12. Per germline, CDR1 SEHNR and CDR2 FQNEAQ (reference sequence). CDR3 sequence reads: CASGGPGQSGNQPQHF. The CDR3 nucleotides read TGTGCCAGCGGCGGACCGGGACAGTCGGGCAATCAGCCCCAGCATTTT.

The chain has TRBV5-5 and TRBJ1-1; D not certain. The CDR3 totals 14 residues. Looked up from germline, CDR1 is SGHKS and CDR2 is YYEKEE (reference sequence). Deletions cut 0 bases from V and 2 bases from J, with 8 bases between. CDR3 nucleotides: TGTGCCAGCAGCTTGGGAGGAGTTAACACTGAAGCTTTCTTT. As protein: CASSLGGVNTEAFF.

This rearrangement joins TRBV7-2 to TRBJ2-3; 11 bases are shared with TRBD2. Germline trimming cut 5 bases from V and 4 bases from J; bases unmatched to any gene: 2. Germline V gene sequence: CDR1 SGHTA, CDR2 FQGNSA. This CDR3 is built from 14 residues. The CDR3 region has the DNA TGTGCCAGCAGCGCGGGACTAGCGGCAGATACGCAGTATTTT. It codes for CASSAGLAADTQYF.

The CDR3 DNA follows: TGTGCCAGTAGGGCAGCGGGGGTAGCGTCCTACGAGCAGTACTTC. Amino acids: CASRAAGVASYEQYF. The chain has TRBV19 and TRBJ2-7; 8 bases line up with TRBD2. The CDR3 contains 15 residues. J gave up 1 base and V 6 bases, and 8 bases lay outside the gene matches. Germline V gene lookup returns CDR1 LNHDA and CDR2 SQIVND (reference sequence).

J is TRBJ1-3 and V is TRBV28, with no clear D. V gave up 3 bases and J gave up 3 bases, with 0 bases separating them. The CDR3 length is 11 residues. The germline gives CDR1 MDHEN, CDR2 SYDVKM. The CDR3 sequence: CASSFGNTIYF. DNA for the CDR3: TGTGCCAGCAGTTTTGGAAACACCATATATTTT.

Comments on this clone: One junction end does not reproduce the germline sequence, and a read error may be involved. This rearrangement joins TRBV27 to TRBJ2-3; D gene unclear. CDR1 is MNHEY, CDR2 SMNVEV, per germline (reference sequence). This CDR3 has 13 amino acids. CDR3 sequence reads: CASSVSSTDTQYF. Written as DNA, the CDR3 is TGTGCCAGCAGTGTATCTAGCACAGATACGCAGTATTTT.

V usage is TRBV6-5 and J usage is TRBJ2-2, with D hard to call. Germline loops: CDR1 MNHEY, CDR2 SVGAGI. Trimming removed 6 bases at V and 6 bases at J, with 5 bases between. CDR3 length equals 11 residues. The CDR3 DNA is TGTGCCAGCAGCCGGGCCGGGGAGCTGTTTTTT. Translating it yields CASSRAGELFF.

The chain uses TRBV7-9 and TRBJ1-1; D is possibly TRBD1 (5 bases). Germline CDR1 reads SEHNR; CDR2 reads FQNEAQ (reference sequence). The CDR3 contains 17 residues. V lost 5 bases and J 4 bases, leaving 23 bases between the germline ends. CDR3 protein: CASSPPLGREKGTEAFF. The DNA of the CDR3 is TGTGCCAGCAGCCCCCCCCTAGGCAGGGAAAAGGGCACTGAAGCTTTCTTT. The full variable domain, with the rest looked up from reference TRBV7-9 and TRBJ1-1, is DTGVSQNPRHKITKRGQNVTFRCDPISEHNRLYWYRQTLGQGPEFLTYFQNEAQLEKSRLLSDRFSAERPKGSFSTLEIQRTEQGDSAMYLCASSPPLGREKGTEAFFGQGTRLTVV.

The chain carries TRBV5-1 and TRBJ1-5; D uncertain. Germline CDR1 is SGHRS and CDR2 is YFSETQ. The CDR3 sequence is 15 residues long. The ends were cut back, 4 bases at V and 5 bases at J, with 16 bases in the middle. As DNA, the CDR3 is TGCGCCAGCAGCCCATCCTCGAGATTATATCAGCCCCAGCATTTT. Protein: CASSPSSRLYQPQHF.

The CDR3 DNA reads as TGTGCCAGCAGCTTAAGAAGGGCCCAAAATCAGCCCCAGCATTTT. It encodes CASSLRRAQNQPQHF. This chain joins TRBV7-3 and TRBJ1-5; no firm D call. Germline V gives CDR1 SGHTA, CDR2 FQGTGA. The CDR3 is 15 residues long. Deletions cut 1 base from V and 4 bases from J, with 11 bases between.

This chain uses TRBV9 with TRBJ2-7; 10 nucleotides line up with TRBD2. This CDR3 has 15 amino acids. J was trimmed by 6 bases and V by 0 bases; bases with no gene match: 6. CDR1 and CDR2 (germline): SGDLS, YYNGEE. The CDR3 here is CASSVGIAGGSEQYF. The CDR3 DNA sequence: TGTGCCAGCAGCGTAGGAATAGCGGGAGGCTCCGAGCAGTACTTC.

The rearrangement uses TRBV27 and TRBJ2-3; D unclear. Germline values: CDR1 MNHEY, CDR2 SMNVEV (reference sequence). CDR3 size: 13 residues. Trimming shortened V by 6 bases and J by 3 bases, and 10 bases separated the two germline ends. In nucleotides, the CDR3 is TGTGCCAGCAGATCCCGAACAACAGATACGCAGTATTTT. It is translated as CASRSRTTDTQYF.

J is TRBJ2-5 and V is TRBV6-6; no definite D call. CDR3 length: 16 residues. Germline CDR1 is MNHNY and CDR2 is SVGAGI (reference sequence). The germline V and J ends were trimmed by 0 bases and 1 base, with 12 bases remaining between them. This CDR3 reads CASSYSGPAFQETQYF. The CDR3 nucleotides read TGTGCCAGCAGTTACTCAGGACCAGCGTTCCAAGAGACCCAGTACTTC.

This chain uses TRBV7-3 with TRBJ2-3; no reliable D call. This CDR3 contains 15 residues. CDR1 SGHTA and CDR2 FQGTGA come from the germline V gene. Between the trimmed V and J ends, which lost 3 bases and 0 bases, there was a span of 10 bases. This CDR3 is CASSFDPQSTDTQYF. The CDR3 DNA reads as TGTGCCAGCAGCTTTGATCCCCAGAGCACAGATACGCAGTATTTT.

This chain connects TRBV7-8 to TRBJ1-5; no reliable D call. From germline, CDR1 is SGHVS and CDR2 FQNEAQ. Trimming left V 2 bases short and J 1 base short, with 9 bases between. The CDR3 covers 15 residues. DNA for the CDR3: TGTGCCAGCAGCTTAACCGTAGGCAGCAATCAGCCCCAGCATTTT. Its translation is CASSLTVGSNQPQHF.

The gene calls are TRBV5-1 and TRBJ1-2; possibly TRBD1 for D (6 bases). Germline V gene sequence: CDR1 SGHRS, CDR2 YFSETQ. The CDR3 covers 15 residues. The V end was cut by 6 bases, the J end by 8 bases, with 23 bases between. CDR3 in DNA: TGCGCCAGCAACGTGGGGGGCAGTTTAGAAACGGGCTACACCTTC. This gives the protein CASNVGGSLETGYTF. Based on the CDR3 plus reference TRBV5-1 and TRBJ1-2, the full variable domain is KAGVTQTPRYLIKTRGQQVTLSCSPISGHRSVSWYQQTPGQGLQFLFEYFSETQRNKGNFPGRFSGRQFSNSRSEMNVSTLELGDSALYLCASNVGGSLETGYTFGSGTRLTVV.

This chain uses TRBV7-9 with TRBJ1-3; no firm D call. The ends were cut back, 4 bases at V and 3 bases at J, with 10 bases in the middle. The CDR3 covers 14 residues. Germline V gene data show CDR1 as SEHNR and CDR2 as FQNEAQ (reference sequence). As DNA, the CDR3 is TGTGCCAGCAGCTCCGCGACGAGTGGAAACACCATATATTTT. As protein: CASSSATSGNTIYF. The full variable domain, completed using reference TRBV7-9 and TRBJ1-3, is DTGVSQNPRHKITKRGQNVTFRCDPISEHNRLYWYRQTLGQGPEFLTYFQNEAQLEKSRLLSDRFSAERPKGSFSTLEIQRTEQGDSAMYLCASSSATSGNTIYFGEGSWLTVV.